These T cell receptor beta chains were read from a single sample in a study of CD8 T cells in ankylosing spondylitis. TCRdb recomputed calls from the 5' RACE reads with MiXCR, one row per CDR3 protein. The data show 150,000 to 200,000 distinct CDR3 sequences, about an eighth seen once. The sample consisted of blood, either unsorted or a sorted T cell fraction (not recorded which). Every receptor here comes from a female donor with ankylosing spondylitis or in good health (not recorded which). Both conserved end residues are part of each CDR3. A D gene is named only where the DNA matches it firmly. Clone size is stated in some rows and not others, as once, few, many or a class when expanded.

CDR3 DNA,CDR3 protein,clone size,J gene,D gene,V gene
TGTGCCTGGAGTGTGGTAGCATTTGAGCAGTTCTTC,CAWSVVAFEQFF,-,TRBJ2-1,-,TRBV30
TGTGCCAGCAGCCAAGGGTCAAGTACGCCGTATTTT,CASSQGSSTPYF,-,TRBJ2-3,-,TRBV3-1
TGTGCCAGCAGTTTCCGCCAGGTGGACACTGAAGCTTTCTTT,CASSFRQVDTEAFF,few,TRBJ1-1,-,TRBV12-3/TRBV12-4
TGCGCCAGCAGTCCTGCCGGGGGGGGGCACCAGCCCCAGCATTTT,CASSPAGGGHQPQHF,-,TRBJ1-5,-,TRBV5-1
TGTGCCTGGAGTAGGGCAGGATTAGCCTCTGGAAACACCATATATTTT,CAWSRAGLASGNTIYF,few,TRBJ1-3,-,TRBV30
TGTGCCAGTAGTATCCAGGGGGCGAACACTGAAGCTTTCTTT,CASSIQGANTEAFF,many,TRBJ1-1,TRBD1,TRBV19
TGCAGCGTTGAAGACAGGATGAACACTGAAGCTTTCTTT,CSVEDRMNTEAFF,many,TRBJ1-1,-,TRBV29-1
TGTGCCAGCAGCTTCATGGCGGGGAACACCGGGGAGCTGTTTTTT,CASSFMAGNTGELFF,many,TRBJ2-2,-,TRBV7-7
TGTGCCAGCAGTGACCGAGGGGGGGGTGATGAGCAGTTCTTC,CASSDRGGGDEQFF,-,TRBJ2-1,-,TRBV6-4
TGTGCCTGGGAGGTGGCGGGTCGGCCCAATGAGCAGTTCTTC,CAWEVAGRPNEQFF,-,TRBJ2-1,-,TRBV30
TGTGCCAGCAGAAGGACAGGGGGCAGCTATGGCTACACCTTC,CASRRTGGSYGYTF,many,TRBJ1-2,TRBD1,TRBV6-1
TGTGCCAGTAGTATCCCAGGGGGCTACGAGCAGTACTTC,CASSIPGGYEQYF,few,TRBJ2-7,TRBD1,TRBV19
TGTGCCAGCAGCCAAGATAAGGGGGATACGCAGTATTTT,CASSQDKGDTQYF,-,TRBJ2-3,-,TRBV4-2
TGTGCCAGCAGAACCTCTAGCGGCAATGAGCAGTTCTTC,CASRTSSGNEQFF,few,TRBJ2-1,TRBD2,TRBV12-3/TRBV12-4
TGTGCCAGCAGCCAAGGTTTACAGGGGCGGCAAGAGACCCAGTACTTC,CASSQGLQGRQETQYF,many,TRBJ2-5,TRBD1,TRBV3-1
TGTGCCAGCAGCAACCCCCCCGTTGTCATACCGGGACCTTACGAGCAGTACTTC,CASSNPPVVIPGPYEQYF,few,TRBJ2-7,-,TRBV21-1
TGCAGTGCTCTAGCGGGAGGCACAGATACGCAGTATTTT,CSALAGGTDTQYF,many,TRBJ2-3,TRBD2,TRBV20-1
TGTGCCAGCAGCAAAGTTGGGACTAGCGGGAGTTGCTCCTACAATGAGCAGTTCTTC,CASSKVGTSGSCSYNEQFF,many,TRBJ2-1,-,TRBV21-1
TGCGCCAGCAGCCAAGGTTGGGGGGGTAGCGGGAGGAGGGGCGATGAGCAGTTCTTC,CASSQGWGGSGRRGDEQFF,-,TRBJ2-1,TRBD2,TRBV4-3
TGTGCCAGCAGTTTGGGGGGGGACGAGCAGTACTTC,CASSLGGDEQYF,many,TRBJ2-7,TRBD2,TRBV12-3/TRBV12-4
TGTGCCAGCAGCCATGGACAGAGTAATGAAAAACTGTTTTTT,CASSHGQSNEKLFF,once,TRBJ1-4,-,TRBV7-9
TGCAGTGCTAGGCACGGGACAGCTGGAAACACCATATATTTT,CSARHGTAGNTIYF,few,TRBJ1-3,TRBD1,TRBV20-1